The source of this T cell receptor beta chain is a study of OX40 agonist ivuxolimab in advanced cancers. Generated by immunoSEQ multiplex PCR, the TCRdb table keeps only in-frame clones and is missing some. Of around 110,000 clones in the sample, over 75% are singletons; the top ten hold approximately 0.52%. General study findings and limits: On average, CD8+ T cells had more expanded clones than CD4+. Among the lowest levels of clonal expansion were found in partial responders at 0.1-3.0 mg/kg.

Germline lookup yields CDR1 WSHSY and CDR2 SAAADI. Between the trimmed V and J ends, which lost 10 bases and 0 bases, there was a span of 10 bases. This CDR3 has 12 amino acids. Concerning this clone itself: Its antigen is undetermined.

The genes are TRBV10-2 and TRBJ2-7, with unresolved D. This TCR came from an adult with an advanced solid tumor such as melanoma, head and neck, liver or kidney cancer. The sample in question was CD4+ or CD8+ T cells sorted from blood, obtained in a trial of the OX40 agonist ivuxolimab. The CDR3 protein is CANPPSSYEQYF. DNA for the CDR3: TGCGCCAACCCTCCCTCCTCCTACGAGCAGTACTTC.